The entry below gives a single T cell receptor beta chain sequence along with its context. The data derive from a study of blood T cell repertoires in COVID-19. Study-wide background: The United States, Italy and Spain supplied acute and convalescent COVID-19 samples. PBMCs, B-cell-depleted T cells, or T cells were the source of the cDNA or gDNA that made up the material.

In the authors' methods: Estimated nucleated cell counts came from reference gene primer amplification. Measured with immunoSEQ multiplex PCR; TCRdb has only the in-frame clones, and not every one. V and J calls and clone size are copied from that table; D and trimming were computed from the DNA. The data show 330,000 or so clones, with roughly 89% seen just once and approximately 10% held by the top ten. This CDR3 region has 15 residues. From germline, CDR1 is SGHTA and CDR2 FQGTGA. V was pared by 5 bases and J by 10 bases, with 10 bases of the junction left unmatched. A Seattle source enrolled patients during active infection and followed them longitudinally.

The chain joins TRBV7-3 to TRBJ2-1; 11 bases match TRBD2. Sample: peripheral blood. The source is a man in his thirties or forties with COVID-19, enrolled during active disease. CDR3 protein: CASSIGTSGRKEQFF. The CDR3 coding sequence is TGTGCCAGCAGCATCGGGACTAGCGGACGGAAAGAGCAGTTCTTC.